The 8 T cell receptor beta chains below were found in one sample sequenced in a study of T-cell memory formation after mild COVID-19. MiXCR, applied by TCRdb to the 5' RACE reads, yields one record per CDR3 protein. Among 200,000 or so distinct CDR3 sequences listed, over 9.5% were seen once. The sequenced material came from PBMCs or a T cell subset sorted from them (not recorded which). The receptor set was obtained from a man aged 18 to 35 who had mild COVID-19 (a few samples of this study predate the infection). Cell type and time point are not known.

This clonotype was detected only a few times. This chain joins TRBV15 and TRBJ1-6, with D unresolved. CDR1 and CDR2 from the germline V gene are LNHNV and YYDKDF (reference sequence). CDR3 size: 13 residues. V was clipped by 1 base and J by 8 bases, with 6 bases between them. As DNA, the CDR3 is TGTGCCACCAGCAGAGGCCCCGATTCACCCCTCCACTTT. Its translation: CATSRGPDSPLHF.

This rearrangement joins TRBV7-3 to TRBJ2-1, with 11 positions matching TRBD2. CDR1 is SGHTA and CDR2 is FQGTGA in the germline V gene. Trimming at V came to 4 bases and at J to 5 bases, leaving 10 bases not matched to a gene. The CDR3 has 17 amino acids. In DNA, the CDR3 is TGTGCCAGCAGCTCTCGCCGGCTAGCGGGGGGTCACAATGAGCAGTTCTTC. Translated: CASSSRRLAGGHNEQFF.

The rearrangement uses TRBV9 and TRBJ1-4; D is unresolved. CDR1 and CDR2 from the germline V gene are SGDLS and YYNGEE. The CDR3 is 13 amino acids. V was cut by 4 bases and J by 7 bases, with 11 bases left in between. In nucleotides, the CDR3 is TGTGCCAGCAGCCCCCGGACGGGTGAAAAACTGTTTTTT. Translated: CASSPRTGEKLFF.

J is TRBJ1-3 and V is TRBV5-1; D unclear. CDR1 and CDR2 from the germline V gene are SGHRS and YFSETQ. Trimming took 5 bases from V and 0 from J, leaving 9 bases between them. The CDR3 extends over 14 amino acids. The CDR3 DNA reads as TGCGCCAGCAGATCGGGTTTCTCTGGAAACACCATATATTTT. Translating it yields CASRSGFSGNTIYF.

Ten or more counts support this clonotype. This chain uses TRBV5-1 with TRBJ2-4; 10 bases align to TRBD2. Germline CDR1 reads SGHRS; CDR2 reads YFSETQ. V shed 4 bases, J shed 5 bases, and the junction held 3 bases outside the gene matches. The CDR3 extends over 14 amino acids. In nucleotides, the CDR3 is TGCGCCAGCAGCCCCGGACTAGCGGAAAACATTCAGTACTTC. This gives the protein CASSPGLAENIQYF.

The genes are TRBV7-9 and TRBJ1-1, with TRBD1 as a possible D gene (5 bases). Germline loops: CDR1 SEHNR, CDR2 FQNEAQ (reference sequence). The CDR3 is made up of 12 amino acids. The V gene lost 6 bases and the J gene lost 11 bases, with 16 bases spanning the gap. In DNA, the CDR3 is TGTGCCAGCAGTTCTCAGGGAGTCGGGGCTTTCTTT. Protein product: CASSSQGVGAFF. The entire variable domain, with the rest obtained from reference TRBV7-9 and TRBJ1-1, is as follows: DTGVSQNPRHKITKRGQNVTFRCDPISEHNRLYWYRQTLGQGPEFLTYFQNEAQLEKSRLLSDRFSAERPKGSFSTLEIQRTEQGDSAMYLCASSSQGVGAFFGQGTRLTVV.

The genes are TRBV5-4 and TRBJ2-3; possibly TRBD2 for D (6 bases). Trimming removed 2 bases at V and 0 bases at J, with 13 bases between. From germline, CDR1 is SGHNT and CDR2 YYREEE (reference sequence). This CDR3 spans 16 amino acids. In nucleotides, the CDR3 is TGTGCCAGCAGCTTAGGCGGGAAAGGGAGCACAGATACGCAGTATTTT. As protein: CASSLGGKGSTDTQYF.

This clonotype has a handful of counts. This chain joins TRBV10-3 and TRBJ2-3; no reliable D call. Trimming stripped 3 bases from V and 6 bases from J, with 7 bases between. Germline values: CDR1 ENHRY, CDR2 SYGVKD. This CDR3 is built from 12 residues. The CDR3 bases are TGTGCCATCAGTGAAGTCCTGGATACGCAGTATTTT. This sequence encodes CAISEVLDTQYF.